This T cell receptor beta chain was captured in a study of blood T cell repertoires in COVID-19. Overall study: The United States, Italy and Spain provided the acute and convalescent COVID-19 samples.

As originally analysed: Estimation of nucleated cell counts was performed using reference gene primer amplification. Sequencing was performed with immunoSEQ multiplex PCR; in TCRdb, only in-frame clones are kept and a portion is missing. V and J calls and clone size are copied from that table; D and trimming were computed from the DNA. The sample lists around 140,000 clones, roughly 84% seen once, with over 1.1% in the top ten. Germline assignment: CDR1 SGDLS and CDR2 YYNGEE. This CDR3 comprises 16 residues. The ends lost 5 bases at V and 6 bases at J; junction bases unmatched: 9. This receptor was obtained from a man aged 55 to 70 with acute or convalescent COVID-19. The V and J genes are TRBV9 and TRBJ2-1, with 12 nucleotides matching TRBD2. The source material was peripheral blood. CDR3 in DNA: TGTGCCAGCAGTTCTGTACTAGCGGGAGGAGGCAATGAGCAGTTCTTC. It translates to CASSSVLAGGGNEQFF.